These 24 T cell receptor beta chains were sequenced from one sample in a study of T-cell reconstitution after alpha-beta-depleted transplantation in children. A TCRbeta library incorporating unique molecular identifiers was prepared. TCRdb processed the PCR reads anew with MiXCR; each CDR3 protein has one entry. The sample gives around 480,000 distinct CDR3 sequences, around a third of which show up once; 2.4% is in the top ten. Specimen: PBMCs from the stem cell graft donor, collected from the stem cell graft. The receptors here all came from a human donor who donated a stem cell graft to a child with aplastic anemia.

The V and J genes are TRBV11-2 and TRBJ2-3, with D unresolved. V lost 0 bases, J lost 0 bases, and 4 bases lay in between. CDR1 is SGHAT and CDR2 is FQNNGV in the germline V gene. The CDR3 is 14 residues long. CDR3 residues: CASSLETSTDTQYF. The CDR3 DNA sequence: TGTGCCAGCAGCTTAGAAACCAGCACAGATACGCAGTATTTT.

The chain has TRBV6-2 or TRBV6-3 and TRBJ2-3; 14 positions agree with TRBD2. This CDR3 is built from 18 residues. Unmatched junction bases numbered 10, after V lost 5 bases and J lost 3 bases. Germline CDR1 reads MNHEY; CDR2 reads SVGEGT. CDR3 residues: CASSRQGLAGGATDTQYF. CDR3 DNA sequence: TGTGCCAGCAGTCGCCAAGGACTAGCGGGAGGAGCGACAGATACGCAGTATTTT.

A remark on this clonotype: An end of the junction differs from the germline gene, which may be a read error. This chain uses TRBV6-1 with TRBJ2-2, with TRBD1 as a possible D gene (5 bases). Per germline, CDR1 MNHNS and CDR2 SASEGT. The CDR3 covers 15 residues. The CDR3 bases are TGTGCCTGCAGACAGACAACTATGAACACCGGGGAGCTGTTTTTT. Its protein product is CACRQTTMNTGELFF.

This clonotype was counted between two and nine times. The rearrangement links TRBV12-3 or TRBV12-4 to TRBJ2-1, with D tentatively TRBD1 or TRBD2 (5 bases each). The CDR3 runs to 13 residues. Trimming removed 4 bases at V and 9 bases at J, with 13 bases between. The CDR3 sequence is CASSWSGRGEQFF. The CDR3 region has the DNA TGTGCCAGCAGTTGGAGCGGAAGGGGTGAGCAGTTCTTC.

The gene calls are TRBV20-1 and TRBJ1-1, with TRBD1 matching over 7 bases. The CDR3 is 13 residues long. CDR1 and CDR2 (germline): DFQATT, SNEGSKA (reference sequence). V lost 2 bases, J lost 4 bases, and 4 bases stayed unmatched. The CDR3 reads CSARKTGATEAFF. For the CDR3, the DNA is TGCAGTGCTAGAAAAACAGGGGCCACTGAAGCTTTCTTT.

This clonotype was counted a few times. This chain links TRBV7-2 with TRBJ2-4; D possibly corresponds to TRBD2 (6 bases). The CDR3 loop spans 14 amino acids. Trimming cost V 5 bases and J 7 bases, with 15 bases left between them. Germline V gene sequence: CDR1 SGHTA, CDR2 FQGNSA. The CDR3 DNA reads TGTGCCAGCAGCCTAAACGGGAGAGGGAACATTCAGTACTTC. Its protein is CASSLNGRGNIQYF. Supplemented by reference TRBV7-2 and TRBJ2-4, the full variable domain reads GAGVSQSPSNKVTEKGKDVELRCDPISGHTALYWYRQSLGQGLEFLIYFQGNSAPDKSGLPSDRFSAERTGGSVSTLTIQRTQQEDSAVYLCASSLNGRGNIQYFGAGTRLSVL.

V gene TRBV18 combines with J gene TRBJ1-6, with a tentative D call TRBD1 (6 bases). This CDR3 contains 17 residues. V dropped 0 bases and J dropped 7 bases, with 16 bases sitting between them. Germline V gene data show CDR1 as KGHSH and CDR2 as LQKENI. CDR3 DNA: TGTGCCAGCTCACCACCCATGGGAGGCAGGGGAAATTCACCCCTCCACTTT. This codes for CASSPPMGGRGNSPLHF.

This clonotype was detected many times. The chain is built from TRBV30 and TRBJ2-7; possibly TRBD2 for D (5 bases). V lost 0 bases and J lost 0, with 12 bases in between. From germline, CDR1 is GTSNPN and CDR2 SVGIG (reference sequence). CDR3 size: 15 residues. The CDR3 loop is CAWSVGGYSSYEQYF. The CDR3 nucleotides read TGTGCCTGGAGTGTAGGAGGATACTCCTCCTACGAGCAGTACTTC.

By share of the sample, this clonotype is large. This chain uses TRBV5-5 with TRBJ1-2; TRBD1 agrees at 7 bases. Germline values: CDR1 SGHKS, CDR2 YYEKEE (reference sequence). There are 15 residues in the CDR3. Unmatched junction bases numbered 13, after V lost 4 bases and J lost 7 bases. CDR3 loop: CASSPGVGGGSGYTF. The CDR3 nucleotides read TGTGCCAGCAGCCCCGGGGTTGGAGGGGGCAGTGGCTACACCTTC.

This clonotype was recorded many times. The CDR3 DNA follows: TGCAGCGCCGCCGGGACAGTTAAGAACACTGAAGCTTTCTTT. Encoded protein: CSAAGTVKNTEAFF. V is TRBV29-1 and J is TRBJ1-1; 7 bases match TRBD1. Germline V gene lookup returns CDR1 SQVTM and CDR2 ANQGSEA. This CDR3 region has 14 residues. After removal of 7 bases from V and 1 base from J, the junction contained 9 bases not matched to a gene. The full variable domain, with the rest looked up from reference TRBV29-1 and TRBJ1-1, is SAVISQKPSRDICQRGTSLTIQCQVDSQVTMMFWYRQQPGQSLTLIATANQGSEATYESGFVIDKFPISRPNLTFSTLTVSNMSPEDSSIYLCSAAGTVKNTEAFFGQGTRLTVV.

This chain joins TRBV5-1 and TRBJ2-3, with D unresolved. V shed 4 bases and J shed 3 bases, with 15 bases lying between them. The CDR3 loop spans 15 amino acids. CDR1 SGHRS and CDR2 YFSETQ come from the germline V gene. The CDR3 DNA reads TGCGCCAGCAGCGCTGTCGGCTTTCCTACAGATACGCAGTATTTT. It codes for CASSAVGFPTDTQYF.

The rearrangement links TRBV6-1 to TRBJ2-1; possibly TRBD1 for D (5 bases). V lost 3 bases and J lost 12, with 18 bases in between. The CDR3 spans 14 residues. The germline V gene encodes CDR1 MNHNS and CDR2 SASEGT. In nucleotides, the CDR3 is TGTGCCAGCAGTGATACCCTAGGACAACCGTGGCAGTTCTTC. Amino acid sequence: CASSDTLGQPWQFF.

This clonotype was observed a handful of times. The V gene is TRBV20-1, the J gene TRBJ1-3; D is unclear. This CDR3 is 15 amino acids long. Trimming took off 5 bases at V and 0 bases at J, with 14 bases between the two ends. Germline V CDR1 and CDR2: DFQATT, SNEGSKA (reference sequence). The CDR3 bases are TGCAGTGCTCCTCAAGTTAGAGACTCTGGAAACACCATATATTTT. The encoded protein is CSAPQVRDSGNTIYF.

The genes are TRBV20-1 and TRBJ1-4; no firm D call. With 6 bases removed from V and 4 bases from J, the gap between germline ends came to 12 bases. Germline CDR1 reads DFQATT; CDR2 reads SNEGSKA (reference sequence). The CDR3 is 13 residues long. This CDR3 is CSAHRGSNEKLFF. CDR3 nucleotides: TGCAGTGCCCATCGCGGCAGTAATGAAAAACTGTTTTTT.

V and J are TRBV20-1 and TRBJ2-2, with TRBD2 as a possible D gene (5 bases). The CDR3 runs to 13 residues. V lost 1 base, J lost 4 bases, and 7 bases lay in between. CDR1 DFQATT and CDR2 SNEGSKA come from the germline V gene (reference sequence). The CDR3 region is CSARGAGTGELFF. The CDR3 DNA reads TGCAGTGCTAGAGGGGCGGGCACCGGGGAGCTGTTTTTT.

The V gene is TRBV20-1, the J gene TRBJ2-5, with 9 nucleotides matching TRBD2. This CDR3 spans 14 amino acids. The germline gives CDR1 DFQATT, CDR2 SNEGSKA (reference sequence). J gave up 3 bases and V 6 bases, and 8 bases lay outside the gene matches. CDR3 amino acids: CSAIPLAGEETQYF. DNA for the CDR3: TGCAGTGCCATACCGTTAGCGGGAGAAGAGACCCAGTACTTC.

This sequence joins TRBV7-2 and TRBJ1-1; D call uncertain. CDR3 length: 14 residues. V was pared by 6 bases and J by 3 bases, with 14 bases between. Germline CDR1 reads SGHTA; CDR2 reads FQGNSA. The CDR3 reads CASRLNRAHTEAFF. The CDR3 nucleotides are TGTGCCAGCAGGTTAAACCGGGCTCACACTGAAGCTTTCTTT.

The chain employs TRBV20-1 and TRBJ2-2; D possibly corresponds to TRBD1 (6 bases). The CDR3 runs to 13 residues. CDR1 DFQATT and CDR2 SNEGSKA come from the germline V gene (reference sequence). The CDR3 is CQTGNQRTGELFF. CDR3 DNA sequence: TGCCAGACAGGAAACCAGCGCACCGGGGAGCTGTTTTTT.

This clonotype was detected only a few times. V usage is TRBV6-1 and J usage is TRBJ1-5; no clear D. CDR3 size: 14 residues. V gave up 4 bases and J gave up 8 bases, with 15 bases separating them. CDR1 and CDR2 (germline): MNHNS, SASEGT. CDR3 DNA sequence: TGTGCCAGCAGTGTGGACCGGCTAACGGAGCCCCAGCATTTT. Translated: CASSVDRLTEPQHF.

The V call is TRBV12-3 or TRBV12-4, the J call TRBJ1-2; no definite D call. The CDR3 contains 13 residues. V was clipped by 5 bases and J by 0 bases, with 7 bases between them. CDR3 in amino acids: CASSRRANYGYTF. The CDR3 bases are TGTGCCAGCAGTCGACGGGCTAACTATGGCTACACCTTC.

This clonotype has ten or more counts. J is TRBJ2-5 and V is TRBV27, with 7 positions matching TRBD2. Germline CDR1 and CDR2: MNHEY and SMNVEV (reference sequence). V lost 3 bases and J lost 5; bases outside the gene matches: 6. CDR3 length equals 14 residues. CDR3 bases: TGTGCCAGCAGTTTGCAGACTAGCCGGGAGACCCAGTACTTC. It translates to CASSLQTSRETQYF.

This rearrangement joins TRBV7-8 to TRBJ2-7, with D perhaps given as TRBD1 or TRBD2 (5 bases each). Trimming removed 5 bases at V and 2 bases at J, with 16 bases between. This CDR3 has 15 amino acids. CDR1 is SGHVS, CDR2 FQNEAQ, per germline. The CDR3 loop is CASSPMSGRPYEQYF. The CDR3 DNA reads TGTGCCAGCAGCCCCATGTCGGGGCGTCCCTACGAGCAGTACTTC.

This chain's CDR3 is CSASSSGDLMNTEAFF. CDR3 nucleotides: TGCAGTGCTAGTTCGAGTGGGGACCTCATGAACACTGAAGCTTTCTTT. V is TRBV20-1 and J is TRBJ1-1; D possibly corresponds to TRBD1 (5 bases). Germline-derived CDR1 and CDR2 are DFQATT and SNEGSKA (reference sequence). V lost 3 bases and J lost 0, with 17 bases in between. The CDR3 has 16 amino acids.

The gene calls are TRBV20-1 and TRBJ2-3; 9 nucleotides line up with TRBD2. The V gene end was trimmed by 7 bases and the J gene end by 1 base; junction bases not matched to a gene: 6. CDR1 and CDR2 (germline): DFQATT, SNEGSKA (reference sequence). CDR3 size: 14 residues. This chain's CDR3 is CSVLAGVGTDTQYF. CDR3 coding DNA: TGCAGTGTTTTAGCGGGAGTAGGCACAGATACGCAGTATTTT.